A single sample gave rise to the 19 T cell receptor beta chains below, sequenced in a study of shared clonotypes between healthy human individuals (dated by TCRdb to 2018 to 2020). CD8 naive samples were obtained by positive selection for CCR7 among CD45RO-negative cells, yielding a CD45RA+CCR7+ population from which TemRA cells were excluded. Libraries were made using the immunoSEQ multiplex PCR assay. The table was pulled from immuneACCESS by TCRdb, which kept in-frame rearrangements only. Such tables lose some clones; where checked, under half of the loss comes from unresolved V genes, and the rest has no known cause. This sample gives 2 million to 2.5 million clones in total; over 85% of them show up just once. Of the sample, about 1.1% falls within the top ten clones. The sequenced sample was naive CD8+ T cells sorted from blood. This sample's cell subset or site label indicates: CD45RA+CCR7+. Source of these receptors: a man aged 18 to 30 in good health.

This sequence joins TRBV27 and TRBJ2-3; a possible D gene is TRBD2 (7 bases). The CDR3 consists of 16 residues. CDR1 and CDR2 (germline): MNHEY, SMNVEV (reference sequence). With 2 bases removed from V and 6 bases from J, the gap between germline ends came to 18 bases. The CDR3 coding sequence is TGTGCCAGCAGTTTAGTGGGGGGCGGGAGATCTGATACGCAGTATTTT. Protein product: CASSLVGGGRSDTQYF.

The rearrangement joins TRBV7-9 to TRBJ2-7, with 11 positions matching TRBD2. The CDR3 length is 15 residues. Germline trimming cut 5 bases from V and 6 bases from J; bases unmatched to any gene: 9. Germline loops: CDR1 SEHNR, CDR2 FQNEAQ (reference sequence). DNA for the CDR3: TGTGCCAGCAGCACTGTTGGACTAGCGGGTCCCGAGCAGTACTTC. This encodes CASSTVGLAGPEQYF. The variable domain in full, completed from reference TRBV7-9 and TRBJ2-7, reads DTGVSQNPRHKITKRGQNVTFRCDPISEHNRLYWYRQTLGQGPEFLTYFQNEAQLEKSRLLSDRFSAERPKGSFSTLEIQRTEQGDSAMYLCASSTVGLAGPEQYFGPGTRLTVT.

This chain connects TRBV7-3 to TRBJ2-5; possibly TRBD1 for D (7 bases). Deletions cut 3 bases from V and 7 bases from J, with 15 bases between. Per the germline V gene, CDR1 is SGHTA and CDR2 is FQGTGA. This CDR3 has 14 amino acids. The CDR3 DNA reads as TGTGCCAGCAGCTTGGGACAGCAGGGAGGGACCCAGTACTTC. Translating it yields CASSLGQQGGTQYF.

The CDR3 nucleotides are TGTGCCATCAGTGAGTCAGGTGCGGCGGGAGGAGGAGATACGCAGTATTTT. Translating gives CAISESGAAGGGDTQYF. The chain links TRBV10-3 to TRBJ2-3, with 8 bases fitting TRBD2. Germline CDR1 and CDR2: ENHRY and SYGVKD. This CDR3 spans 17 amino acids. With 0 bases clipped from V and 5 bases from J, the junction kept 10 bases outside the gene matches.

The chain is built from TRBV19 and TRBJ2-3; 9 bases agree with TRBD2. Germline values: CDR1 LNHDA, CDR2 SQIVND (reference sequence). The V segment lost 3 bases and the J segment 3 bases; nucleotides outside the gene matches: 13. CDR3 length equals 18 residues. As DNA, the CDR3 is TGTGCCAGTAGTATTTCCGCGGGAGGGCTCGGAGGAACAGATACGCAGTATTTT. This sequence encodes CASSISAGGLGGTDTQYF.

In nucleotides, the CDR3 is TGTGCCAGCATTTACGGAAACACCATATATTTT. Protein sequence: CASIYGNTIYF. The chain has TRBV7-9 and TRBJ1-3, with D hard to call. CDR3 size: 11 residues. Germline V gene sequence: CDR1 SEHNR, CDR2 FQNEAQ (reference sequence). V gave up 7 bases and J gave up 4 bases, with 5 bases separating them.

This rearrangement joins TRBV5-6 to TRBJ1-5; 7 bases are a match to TRBD1. The germline CDR1 and CDR2 sequences are SGHDT and YYEEEE. With V trimmed by 3 bases and J by 2 bases, 5 bases remained unmatched. This CDR3 region has 15 residues. For the CDR3, the DNA is TGTGCCAGCAGCTCACTTCAGGGGGGCAATCAGCCCCAGCATTTT. This gives the protein CASSSLQGGNQPQHF.

V and J are TRBV6-5 and TRBJ2-1; TRBD1 aligns across 8 bases. J gave up 10 bases and V 4 bases, and 15 bases lay outside the gene matches. From germline, CDR1 is MNHEY and CDR2 SVGAGI. CDR3 size: 16 residues. The CDR3 DNA reads TGTGCCAGCAGTTCTCAATCAGGGGGCCTAGTGTGGGAGCAGTTCTTC. It codes for CASSSQSGGLVWEQFF.

Comment on this clone: Other DNA sequences of this sample code for an identical CDR3. This sequence joins TRBV7-9 and TRBJ1-1, with D maybe TRBD1 (5 bases). Trimming removed 5 bases from V and 1 base from J, with 14 bases in between. The CDR3 extends over 15 amino acids. Per germline, CDR1 SEHNR and CDR2 FQNEAQ (reference sequence). CDR3 nucleotides: TGTGCCAGCAGCCCTTGGGACGGTGGGAACACTGAAGCTTTCTTT. Translated: CASSPWDGGNTEAFF.

This clone was recorded only once. V usage is TRBV7-2 and J usage is TRBJ2-3; 9 bases fit TRBD1. Trimming took 1 base from V and 4 from J; bases not matched to a gene: 3. This CDR3 has 15 amino acids. Per the germline V gene, CDR1 is SGHTA and CDR2 is FQGNSA. CDR3 region: CASSLEGQGPDTQYF. In DNA, the CDR3 is TGTGCCAGCAGCTTAGAAGGACAGGGGCCAGATACGCAGTATTTT.

J is TRBJ2-6 and V is TRBV27; tentatively, D is TRBD1 (5 bases). Deletions cut 6 bases from V and 4 bases from J, with 13 bases between. CDR3 length equals 15 residues. Germline-derived CDR1 and CDR2 are MNHEY and SMNVEV (reference sequence). CDR3 sequence reads: CASSSGAAGANVLTF. CDR3 sequence (DNA): TGTGCCAGCAGCTCTGGGGCTGCCGGGGCCAACGTCCTGACTTTC.

The rearrangement links TRBV25-1 to TRBJ2-1; 8 nucleotides align to TRBD1. Germline V gene sequence: CDR1 MGHDK, CDR2 SYGVNS. This CDR3 region has 14 residues. Losses at the gene ends were 7 bases for V and 9 bases for J; bases not matched to a gene: 11. CDR3 nucleotide sequence: TGTGCCAGCACAGGACAGGGTTTGGGGGGTGAGCAGTTCTTC. As protein: CASTGQGLGGEQFF. Drawing the rest from reference TRBV25-1 and TRBJ2-1, the complete variable domain is EADIYQTPRYLVIGTGKKITLECSQTMGHDKMYWYQQDPGMELHLIHYSYGVNSTEKGDLSSESTVSRIRTEHFPLTLESARPSHTSQYLCASTGQGLGGEQFFGPGTRLTVL.

As for this clone: Within the sample, other DNA sequences also encode this same CDR3. The chain employs TRBV5-4 and TRBJ2-7; D might be TRBD2 (7 bases). The CDR3 is 14 amino acids. Germline-derived CDR1 and CDR2 are SGHNT and YYREEE (reference sequence). V was cut by 2 bases and J by 1 base, with 10 bases left in between. The CDR3, as DNA: TGTGCCAGCAGCTTCAAGGGGGGGTCCTACGAGCAGTACTTC. Translated, it gives CASSFKGGSYEQYF.

The chain couples TRBV30 to TRBJ2-1; 13 bases are shared with TRBD2. The germline CDR1 and CDR2 sequences are GTSNPN and SVGIG (reference sequence). The V gene end was trimmed by 4 bases and the J gene end by 9 bases; junction bases not matched to a gene: 6. The CDR3 extends over 14 amino acids. The CDR3 is CAWNRLAGGREQFF. Here the CDR3 DNA reads TGTGCCTGGAACCGACTAGCGGGAGGTCGTGAGCAGTTCTTC.

This clone has only a few counts. The V call is TRBV5-4, the J call TRBJ2-7; D is unclear. This CDR3 is built from 14 residues. Trimming left V 0 bases short and J 2 bases short, with 9 bases between. Germline-derived CDR1 and CDR2 are SGHNT and YYREEE (reference sequence). Here the CDR3 reads CASSLGAPTYEQYF. CDR3 in DNA: TGTGCCAGCAGCTTGGGTGCGCCGACCTACGAGCAGTACTTC.

This clone was observed many times. V gene TRBV2 combines with J gene TRBJ1-4; D ambiguous. The CDR3 is made up of 15 amino acids. The germline V gene has CDR1 SNHLY and CDR2 FYNNEI. V was clipped by 7 bases and J by 4 bases, with 16 bases between them. CDR3 DNA sequence: TGTGCCAGCACTGACTCCGGTCCTGGTAATGAAAAACTGTTTTTT. It encodes CASTDSGPGNEKLFF.

The chain's CDR3 is CASSYSEGWTQETQYF. The CDR3 DNA is TGTGCCAGCAGTTACTCGGAGGGGTGGACCCAAGAGACCCAGTACTTC. This chain connects TRBV6-5 to TRBJ2-5, with D maybe TRBD2 (6 bases). V was pared by 0 bases and J by 1 base, with 12 bases between. Germline CDR1 is MNHEY and CDR2 is SVGAGI. The CDR3 contains 16 residues.

Comments on this clone: Germline is not matched at one junction end, which may reflect a read error. The DNA of the CDR3 is TGTGCCAGCAGCAACCTACCGACAGGGTCTTCCTACGTGCAGTACTTC. Translation: CASSNLPTGSSYVQYF. The chain couples TRBV5-4 to TRBJ2-7, with 7 bases matching TRBD1. Germline-derived CDR1 and CDR2 are SGHNT and YYREEE (reference sequence). CDR3 length equals 16 residues.

This chain joins TRBV7-9 and TRBJ2-7; D is possibly TRBD2 (5 bases). V lost 4 bases, J lost 0 bases, and 16 bases lay in between. The germline V gene encodes CDR1 SEHNR and CDR2 FQNEAQ (reference sequence). This CDR3 region has 16 residues. CDR3 in amino acids: CASSSPDSAGSYEQYF. The CDR3 DNA reads as TGTGCCAGCAGCTCCCCGGACTCAGCCGGCTCCTACGAGCAGTACTTC.